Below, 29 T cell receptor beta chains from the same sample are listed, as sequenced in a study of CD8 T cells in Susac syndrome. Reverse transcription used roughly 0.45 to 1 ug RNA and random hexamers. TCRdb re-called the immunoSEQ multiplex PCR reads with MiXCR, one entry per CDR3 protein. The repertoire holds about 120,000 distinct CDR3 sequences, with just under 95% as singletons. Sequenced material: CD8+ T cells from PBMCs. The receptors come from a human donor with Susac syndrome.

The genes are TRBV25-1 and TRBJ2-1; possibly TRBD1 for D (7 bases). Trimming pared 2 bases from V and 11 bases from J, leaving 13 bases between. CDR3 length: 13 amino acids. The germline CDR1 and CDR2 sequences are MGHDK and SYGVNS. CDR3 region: CASSEIGGGQQFF. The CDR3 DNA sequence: TGTGCCAGCAGTGAAATTGGAGGGGGCCAGCAGTTCTTC.

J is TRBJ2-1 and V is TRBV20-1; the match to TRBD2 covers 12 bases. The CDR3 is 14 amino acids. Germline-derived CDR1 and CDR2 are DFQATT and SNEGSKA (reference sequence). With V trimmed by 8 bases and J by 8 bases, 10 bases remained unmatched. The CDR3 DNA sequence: TGCAGTCCTTATCTAGCGGGGGGGCCGCATGAGCAGTTCTTC. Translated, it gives CSPYLAGGPHEQFF.

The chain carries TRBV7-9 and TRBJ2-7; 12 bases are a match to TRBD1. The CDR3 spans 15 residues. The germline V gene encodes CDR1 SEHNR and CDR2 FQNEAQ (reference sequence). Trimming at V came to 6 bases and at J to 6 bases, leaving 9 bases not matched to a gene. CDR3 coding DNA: TGTGCCAGCAGTCCAGCGGGGACAGGGGGCCGCGAGCAGTACTTC. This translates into CASSPAGTGGREQYF.

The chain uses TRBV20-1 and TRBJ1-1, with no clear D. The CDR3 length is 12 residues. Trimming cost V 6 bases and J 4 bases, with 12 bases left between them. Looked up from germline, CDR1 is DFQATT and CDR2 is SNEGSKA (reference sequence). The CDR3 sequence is CSAPWQSTEAFF. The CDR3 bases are TGCAGTGCCCCTTGGCAGAGCACTGAAGCTTTCTTT.

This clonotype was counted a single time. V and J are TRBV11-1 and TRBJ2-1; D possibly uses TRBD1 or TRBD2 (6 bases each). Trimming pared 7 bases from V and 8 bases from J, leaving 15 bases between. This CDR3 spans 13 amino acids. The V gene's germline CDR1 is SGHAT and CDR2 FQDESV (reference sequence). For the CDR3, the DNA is TGTGCCAGCACGGGGGCAGGGCGGGATGAGCAGTTCTTC. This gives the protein CASTGAGRDEQFF. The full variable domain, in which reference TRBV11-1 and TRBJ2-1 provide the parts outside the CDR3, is EAEVAQSPRYKITEKSQAVAFWCDPISGHATLYWYRQILGQGPELLVQFQDESVVDDSQLPKDRFSAERLKGVDSTLKIQPAELGDSAMYLCASTGAGRDEQFFGPGTRLTVL.

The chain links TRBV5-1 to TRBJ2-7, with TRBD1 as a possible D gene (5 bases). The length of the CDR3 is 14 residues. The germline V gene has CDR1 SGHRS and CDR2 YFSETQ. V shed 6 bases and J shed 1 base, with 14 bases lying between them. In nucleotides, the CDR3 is TGCGCCAGCACCAAGGTAGGGGATTCCTACGAGCAGTACTTC. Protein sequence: CASTKVGDSYEQYF.

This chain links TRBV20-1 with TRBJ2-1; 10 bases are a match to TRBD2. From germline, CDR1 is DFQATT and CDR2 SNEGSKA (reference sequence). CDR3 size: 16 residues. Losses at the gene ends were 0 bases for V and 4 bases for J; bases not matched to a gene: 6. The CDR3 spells CSARDAGLAAYNEQFF. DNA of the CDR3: TGCAGTGCTAGAGATGCAGGACTAGCGGCGTACAATGAGCAGTTCTTC.

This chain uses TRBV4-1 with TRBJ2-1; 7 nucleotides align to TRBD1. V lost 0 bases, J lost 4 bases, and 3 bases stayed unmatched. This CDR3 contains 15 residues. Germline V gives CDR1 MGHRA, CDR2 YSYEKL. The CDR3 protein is CASSQDRDSYNEQFF. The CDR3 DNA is TGCGCCAGCAGCCAAGATCGGGACAGTTACAATGAGCAGTTCTTC.

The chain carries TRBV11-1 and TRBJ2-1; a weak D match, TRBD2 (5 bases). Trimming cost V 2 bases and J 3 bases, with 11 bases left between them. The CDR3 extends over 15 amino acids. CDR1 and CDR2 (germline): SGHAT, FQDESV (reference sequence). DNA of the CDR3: TGTGCCAGCAGCTTATCCAGCGGTGACTACAATGAGCAGTTCTTC. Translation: CASSLSSGDYNEQFF. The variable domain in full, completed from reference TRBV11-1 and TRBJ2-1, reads EAEVAQSPRYKITEKSQAVAFWCDPISGHATLYWYRQILGQGPELLVQFQDESVVDDSQLPKDRFSAERLKGVDSTLKIQPAELGDSAMYLCASSLSSGDYNEQFFGPGTRLTVL.

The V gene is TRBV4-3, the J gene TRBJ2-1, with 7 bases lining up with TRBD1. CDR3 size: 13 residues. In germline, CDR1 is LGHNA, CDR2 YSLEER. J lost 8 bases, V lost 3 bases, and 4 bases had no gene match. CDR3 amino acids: CASSQSRGYEQFF. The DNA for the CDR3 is TGCGCCAGCAGCCAGAGCAGGGGGTATGAGCAGTTCTTC.

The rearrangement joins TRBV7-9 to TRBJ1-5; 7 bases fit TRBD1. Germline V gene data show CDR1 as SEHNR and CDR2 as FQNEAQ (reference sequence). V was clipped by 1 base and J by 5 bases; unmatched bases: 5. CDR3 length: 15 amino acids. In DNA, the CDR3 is TGTGCCAGCAGCTTAGACGGGACAGAAGATCAGCCCCAGCATTTT. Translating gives CASSLDGTEDQPQHF.

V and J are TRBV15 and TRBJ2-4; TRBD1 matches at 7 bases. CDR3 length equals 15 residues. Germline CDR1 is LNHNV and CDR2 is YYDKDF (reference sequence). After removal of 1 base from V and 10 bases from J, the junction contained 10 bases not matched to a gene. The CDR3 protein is CATSRVVEGARIQYF. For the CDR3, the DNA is TGTGCCACCAGCAGAGTGGTTGAGGGGGCGCGGATTCAGTACTTC.

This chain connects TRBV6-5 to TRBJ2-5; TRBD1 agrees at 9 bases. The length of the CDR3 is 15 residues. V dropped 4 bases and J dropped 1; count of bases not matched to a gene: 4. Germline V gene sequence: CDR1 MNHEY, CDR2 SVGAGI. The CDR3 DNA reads TGTGCCAGCAGTTTGACAGGGGGACTCCAAGAGACCCAGTACTTC. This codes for CASSLTGGLQETQYF.

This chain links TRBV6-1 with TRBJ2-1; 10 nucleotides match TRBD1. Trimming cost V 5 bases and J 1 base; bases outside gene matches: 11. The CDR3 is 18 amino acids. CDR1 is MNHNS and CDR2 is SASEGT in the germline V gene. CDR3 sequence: CASSPGTGEFGSYNEQFF. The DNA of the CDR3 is TGTGCCAGCAGTCCCGGGACAGGGGAATTCGGGTCCTACAATGAGCAGTTCTTC.

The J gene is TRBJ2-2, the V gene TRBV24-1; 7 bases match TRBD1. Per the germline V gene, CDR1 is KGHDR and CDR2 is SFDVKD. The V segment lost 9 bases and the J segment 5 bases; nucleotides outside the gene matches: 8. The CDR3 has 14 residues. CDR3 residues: CATGQALGTGELFF. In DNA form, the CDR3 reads TGTGCCACCGGACAGGCCCTAGGGACCGGGGAGCTGTTTTTT.

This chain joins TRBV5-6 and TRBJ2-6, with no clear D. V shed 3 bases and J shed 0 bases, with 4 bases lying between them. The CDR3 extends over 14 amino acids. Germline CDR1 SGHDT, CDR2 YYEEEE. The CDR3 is CASSSGSGANVLTF. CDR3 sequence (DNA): TGTGCCAGCAGCTCAGGCTCTGGGGCCAACGTCCTGACTTTC.

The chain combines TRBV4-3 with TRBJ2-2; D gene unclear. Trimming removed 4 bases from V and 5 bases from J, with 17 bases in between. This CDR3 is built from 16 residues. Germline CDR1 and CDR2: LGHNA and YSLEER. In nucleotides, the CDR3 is TGCGCCAGCAGCCCGTCGACTGCAAGTAGGACCGGGGAGCTGTTTTTT. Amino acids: CASSPSTASRTGELFF.

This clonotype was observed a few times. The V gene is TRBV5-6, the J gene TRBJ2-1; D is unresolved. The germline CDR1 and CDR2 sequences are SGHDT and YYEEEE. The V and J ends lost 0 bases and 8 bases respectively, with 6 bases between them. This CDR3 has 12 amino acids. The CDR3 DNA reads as TGTGCCAGCAGCTTGGTTGTGGATGAGCAGTTCTTC. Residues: CASSLVVDEQFF.

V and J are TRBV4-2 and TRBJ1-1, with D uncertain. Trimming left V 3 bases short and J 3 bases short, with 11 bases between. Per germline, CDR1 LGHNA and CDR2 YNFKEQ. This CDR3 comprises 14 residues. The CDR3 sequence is CASSQRRWDTEAFF. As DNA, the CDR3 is TGTGCCAGCAGCCAGCGACGCTGGGACACTGAAGCTTTCTTT.

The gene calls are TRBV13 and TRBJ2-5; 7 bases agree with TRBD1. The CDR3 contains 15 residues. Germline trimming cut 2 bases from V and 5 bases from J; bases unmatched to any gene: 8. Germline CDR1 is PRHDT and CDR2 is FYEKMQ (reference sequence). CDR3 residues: CASSLRQGAGETQYF. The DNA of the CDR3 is TGTGCCAGCAGCTTAAGACAGGGCGCCGGGGAGACCCAGTACTTC.

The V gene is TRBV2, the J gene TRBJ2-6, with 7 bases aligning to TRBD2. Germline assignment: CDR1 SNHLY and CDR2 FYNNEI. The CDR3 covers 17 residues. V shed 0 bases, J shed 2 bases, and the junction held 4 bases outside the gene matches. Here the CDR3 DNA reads TGTGCCAGCAGTGAAGCGCTTCGGGGGGCTGGGGCCAACGTCCTGACTTTC. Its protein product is CASSEALRGAGANVLTF. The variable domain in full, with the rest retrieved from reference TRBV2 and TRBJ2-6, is EPEVTQTPSHQVTQMGQEVILRCVPISNHLYFYWYRQILGQKVEFLVSFYNNEISEKSEIFDDQFSVERPDGSNFTLKIRSTKLEDSAMYFCASSEALRGAGANVLTFGAGSRLTVL.

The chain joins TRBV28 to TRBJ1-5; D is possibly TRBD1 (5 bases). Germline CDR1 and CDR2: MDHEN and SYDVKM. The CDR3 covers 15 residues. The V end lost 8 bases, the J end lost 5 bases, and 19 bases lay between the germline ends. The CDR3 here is CASCGVGEIDQPQHF. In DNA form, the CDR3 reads TGTGCCAGCTGCGGGGTGGGGGAAATAGATCAGCCCCAGCATTTT.

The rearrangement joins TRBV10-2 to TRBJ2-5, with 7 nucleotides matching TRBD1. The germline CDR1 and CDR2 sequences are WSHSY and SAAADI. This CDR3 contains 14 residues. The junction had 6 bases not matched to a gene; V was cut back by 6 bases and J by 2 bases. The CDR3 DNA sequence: TGCGCCAGCAGCGATTCACAGGGGCAAGAGACCCAGTACTTC. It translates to CASSDSQGQETQYF.

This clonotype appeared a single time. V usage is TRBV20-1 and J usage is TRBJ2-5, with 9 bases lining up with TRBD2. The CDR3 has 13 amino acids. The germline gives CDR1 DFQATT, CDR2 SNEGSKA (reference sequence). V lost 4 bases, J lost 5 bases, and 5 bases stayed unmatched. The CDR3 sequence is CSATAGGSETQYF. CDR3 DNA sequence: TGCAGTGCTACAGCGGGGGGCAGTGAGACCCAGTACTTC.

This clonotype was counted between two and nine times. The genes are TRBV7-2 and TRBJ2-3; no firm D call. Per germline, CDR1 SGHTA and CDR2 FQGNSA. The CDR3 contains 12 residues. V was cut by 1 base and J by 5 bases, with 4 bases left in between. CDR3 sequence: CASSLVIDTQYF. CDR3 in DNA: TGTGCCAGCAGCTTAGTTATAGATACGCAGTATTTT.

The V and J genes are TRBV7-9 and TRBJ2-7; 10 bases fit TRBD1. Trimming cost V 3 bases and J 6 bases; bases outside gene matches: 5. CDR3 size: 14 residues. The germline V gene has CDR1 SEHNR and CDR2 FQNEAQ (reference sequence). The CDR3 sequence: CASSFTGTGAEQYF. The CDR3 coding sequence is TGTGCCAGCAGCTTTACCGGGACAGGGGCCGAGCAGTACTTC.

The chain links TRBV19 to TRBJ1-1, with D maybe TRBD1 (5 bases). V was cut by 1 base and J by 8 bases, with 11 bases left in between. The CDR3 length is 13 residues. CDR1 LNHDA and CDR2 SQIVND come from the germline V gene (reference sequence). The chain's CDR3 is CASSIASGTEAFF. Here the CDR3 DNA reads TGTGCCAGTAGTATAGCTTCCGGGACCGAAGCTTTCTTT.

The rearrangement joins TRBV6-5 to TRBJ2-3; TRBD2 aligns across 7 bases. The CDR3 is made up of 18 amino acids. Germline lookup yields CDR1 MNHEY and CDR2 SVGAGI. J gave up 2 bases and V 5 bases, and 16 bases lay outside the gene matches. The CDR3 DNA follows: TGTGCCAGCAGTAACCCAAGAAGTCTGAGCGGGGACACAGATACGCAGTATTTT. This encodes CASSNPRSLSGDTDTQYF.

CDR3 protein: CSARDGEWDNEQFF. CDR3 nucleotide sequence: TGCAGTGCTAGAGACGGGGAGTGGGACAATGAGCAGTTCTTC. This chain links TRBV20-1 with TRBJ2-1, with D possibly TRBD2 on 5 matching bases. There are 14 residues in the CDR3. The V gene lost 0 bases and the J gene lost 5 bases, with 11 bases spanning the gap. In germline, CDR1 is DFQATT, CDR2 SNEGSKA (reference sequence).